The source of this T cell receptor beta chain is a study of control samples from healthy donors and cancer patients. V lost 5 bases to trimming and J lost 4 bases, with 9 bases between them. The germline CDR1 and CDR2 sequences are SGHTA and FQGNSA. The CDR3 is made up of 13 amino acids. This clone was detected only a few times. The repertoire was sequenced with immunoSEQ multiplex PCR; TCRdb's copy has only in-frame clones and lacks some. The sample has fewer than 100,000 clones, roughly 84% seen once. Material for sequencing was blood. The V call is TRBV7-2, the J call TRBJ2-1; the D gene is possibly TRBD1 (6 bases). The TCR sequence derives from a woman aged 45-65 years in good health. CDR3 protein: CASSRQGYNEQFF. The DNA for the CDR3 is TGTGCCAGCAGCCGGCAGGGGTACAATGAGCAGTTCTTC.